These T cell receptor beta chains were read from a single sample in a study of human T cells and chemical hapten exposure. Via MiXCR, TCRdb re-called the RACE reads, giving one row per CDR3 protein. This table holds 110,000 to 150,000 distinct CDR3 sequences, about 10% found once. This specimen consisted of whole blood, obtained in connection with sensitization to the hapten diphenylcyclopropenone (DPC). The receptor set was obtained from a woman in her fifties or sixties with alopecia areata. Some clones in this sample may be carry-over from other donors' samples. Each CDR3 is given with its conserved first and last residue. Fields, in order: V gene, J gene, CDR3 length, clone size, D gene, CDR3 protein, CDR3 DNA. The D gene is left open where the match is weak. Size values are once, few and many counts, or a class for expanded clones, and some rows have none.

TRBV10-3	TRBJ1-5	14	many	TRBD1	CAISKGQGEQPQHF	TGTGCCATCAGCAAAGGACAGGGAGAACAGCCCCAGCATTTT
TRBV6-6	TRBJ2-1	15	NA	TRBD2	CASSYRGLGDNEQFF	TGTGCCAGCAGTTATCGTGGACTAGGCGACAATGAGCAGTTCTTC
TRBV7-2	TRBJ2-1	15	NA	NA	CASSRGLGMFDEQFF	TGTGCCAGCAGCCGGGGGTTGGGGATGTTCGATGAGCAGTTCTTC
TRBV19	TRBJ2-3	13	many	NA	CASRQGLADTQYF	TGTGCCAGTAGACAGGGACTCGCAGATACGCAGTATTTT
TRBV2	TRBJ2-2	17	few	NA	CASSPKGWGANTGELFF	TGTGCCAGCAGCCCAAAGGGTTGGGGCGCGAACACCGGGGAGCTGTTTTTT
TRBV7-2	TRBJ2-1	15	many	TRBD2	CASSLELAGGRWYLF	TGTGCCAGCAGCCTTGAACTAGCGGGAGGCCGTTGGTACCTCTTC
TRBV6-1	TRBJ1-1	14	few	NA	CASSEWRRNTEAFF	TGTGCCAGCAGTGAATGGCGTAGGAACACTGAAGCTTTCTTT
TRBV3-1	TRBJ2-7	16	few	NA	CASSQGPGGVSYEQYF	TGTGCCAGCAGCCAAGGCCCGGGGGGCGTTTCCTACGAGCAGTACTTC
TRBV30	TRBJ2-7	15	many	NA	CAWSSSGPSSYEQYF	TGTGCCTGGAGTTCCAGCGGGCCCAGCTCCTACGAGCAGTACTTC
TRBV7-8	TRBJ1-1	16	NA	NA	CASSSLRRASSTEAFF	TGTGCCAGCAGCTCTCTCAGGCGGGCCTCGAGCACTGAAGCTTTCTTT
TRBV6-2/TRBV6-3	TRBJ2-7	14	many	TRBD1	CVSRGDSLFYEQYF	TGTGTCTCGAGAGGGGACAGCCTGTTTTACGAGCAGTACTTC
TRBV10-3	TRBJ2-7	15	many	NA	CAISESIGSPYEQYF	TGTGCCATCAGTGAGTCGATCGGGAGTCCCTACGAGCAGTACTTC
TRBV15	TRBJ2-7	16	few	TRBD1	CATSRDRGESSYEQYF	TGTGCCACCAGCCGAGACAGGGGCGAAAGCTCCTACGAGCAGTACTTC
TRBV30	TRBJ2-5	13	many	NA	CAWSNNYDETQYF	TGTGCCTGGAGTAATAACTACGATGAGACCCAGTACTTC
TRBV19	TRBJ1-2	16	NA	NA	CASSIPGDKWNYGYTF	TGTGCCAGTAGTATACCAGGGGACAAGTGGAACTATGGCTACACCTTC
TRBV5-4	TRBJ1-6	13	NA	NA	CASSFRDNSPLHF	TGTGCCAGCAGCTTTAGAGATAATTCACCCCTCCACTTT
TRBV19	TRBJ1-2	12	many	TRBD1	CASSQGEYGYTF	TGTGCCAGTAGTCAGGGGGAGTACGGCTACACCTTC
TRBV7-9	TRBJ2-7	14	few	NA	CASSNRSSSYEQYF	TGTGCCAGCAGCAACAGGTCGAGCTCCTACGAGCAGTACTTC
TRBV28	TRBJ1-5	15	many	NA	CASSFAGSSNQPQHF	TGTGCCAGCAGTTTCGCGGGGTCCAGCAATCAGCCCCAGCATTTT
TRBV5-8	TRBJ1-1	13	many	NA	CASTLTVNTEAFF	TGTGCCAGCACCCTCACGGTGAACACTGAAGCTTTCTTT
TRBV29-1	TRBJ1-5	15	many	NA	CSVLISGDRNQPQHF	TGCAGCGTTCTAATTAGTGGTGACCGCAATCAGCCCCAGCATTTT
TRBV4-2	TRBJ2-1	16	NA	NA	CASSQESSQTYNEQFF	TGTGCCAGCAGCCAAGAGTCTAGCCAGACCTACAATGAGCAGTTCTTC
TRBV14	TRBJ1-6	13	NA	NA	CASSQARNSPLHF	TGTGCCAGCAGCCAAGCTAGGAATTCACCCCTCCACTTT
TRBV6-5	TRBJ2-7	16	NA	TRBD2	CASSYAGLAGTYEQYF	TGTGCCAGCAGTTACGCCGGACTAGCGGGAACCTACGAGCAGTACTTC
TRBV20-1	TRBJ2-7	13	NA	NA	CSARHYDAYEQYF	TGCAGTGCTCGCCATTACGATGCTTACGAGCAGTACTTC
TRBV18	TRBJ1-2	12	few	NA	CASSPGVYGYTF	TGTGCCAGCTCACCAGGAGTTTATGGCTACACCTTC
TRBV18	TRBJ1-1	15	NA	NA	CASSPRVVRTAEAFF	TGTGCCAGCTCACCACGGGTGGTCAGGACCGCTGAAGCTTTCTTT
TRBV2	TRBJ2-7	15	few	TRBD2	CASRLGLAGTVEQYF	TGTGCCAGCAGGCTAGGACTAGCGGGAACGGTCGAGCAGTACTTC
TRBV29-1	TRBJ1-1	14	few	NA	CSLSRGLSGTEAFF	TGCAGCCTAAGTAGGGGACTCTCGGGCACTGAAGCTTTCTTT
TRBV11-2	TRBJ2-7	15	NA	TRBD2	CASSSRTSGSYEQYF	TGTGCCAGCAGCTCAAGGACTAGCGGGAGCTACGAGCAGTACTTC
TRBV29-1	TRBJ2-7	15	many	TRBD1	CSVGPLTGALGEQYF	TGCAGCGTTGGCCCACTGACAGGGGCCTTGGGAGAGCAGTACTTC
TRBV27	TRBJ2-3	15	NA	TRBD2	CASKSSGRPTDTQYF	TGTGCCAGCAAATCTAGCGGGAGGCCTACAGATACGCAGTATTTT
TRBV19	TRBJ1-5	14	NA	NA	CASSSSGPNQPQHF	TGTGCCAGTAGTAGTTCAGGGCCCAATCAGCCCCAGCATTTT
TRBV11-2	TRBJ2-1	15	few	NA	CASSLLRSSYNEQFF	TGTGCCAGCAGCTTACTCAGGAGCTCCTACAATGAGCAGTTCTTC
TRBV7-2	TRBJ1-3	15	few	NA	CASSKGPLSGNTIYF	TGTGCCAGCAGCAAGGGACCCCTATCTGGAAACACCATATATTTT
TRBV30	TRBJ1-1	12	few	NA	CVWGRSATEAFF	TGTGTCTGGGGGAGATCGGCGACTGAAGCTTTCTTT
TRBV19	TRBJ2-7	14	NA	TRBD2	CASSGRGRTYEQYF	TGTGCCAGTAGTGGGAGGGGAAGGACCTACGAGCAGTACTTC
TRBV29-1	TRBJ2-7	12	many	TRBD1	CSVDDRAYEQYF	TGCAGCGTTGATGACAGGGCCTACGAGCAGTACTTC
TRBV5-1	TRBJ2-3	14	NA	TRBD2	CASKAGGPTDTQYF	TGCGCCAGCAAGGCGGGAGGGCCAACAGATACGCAGTATTTT
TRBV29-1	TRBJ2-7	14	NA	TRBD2	CSAGTSGSPYEQYF	TGCAGCGCCGGGACTAGCGGGAGCCCCTACGAGCAGTACTTC
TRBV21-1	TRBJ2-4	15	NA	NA	CASSKGTQAKNIQYF	TGTGCCAGCAGCAAGGGAACTCAAGCCAAAAACATTCAGTACTTC
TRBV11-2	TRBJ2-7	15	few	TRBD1	CASSAGQGKSYEQYF	TGTGCCAGCAGCGCGGGACAGGGTAAATCCTACGAGCAGTACTTC
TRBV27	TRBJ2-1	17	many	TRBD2	CASSLSASGGRSREQFF	TGTGCCAGCAGTTTATCGGCATCTGGCGGGAGGTCTCGAGAGCAGTTCTTC
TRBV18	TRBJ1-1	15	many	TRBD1	CASSPQGAMNTEAFF	TGTGCCAGCTCACCACAGGGGGCCATGAACACTGAAGCTTTCTTT
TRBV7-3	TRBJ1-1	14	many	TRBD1	CASSSTGDLTEAFF	TGTGCCAGCAGCTCAACAGGGGATCTGACTGAAGCTTTCTTT
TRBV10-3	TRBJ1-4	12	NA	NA	CAIKTSNEKLFF	TGTGCCATCAAAACAAGTAATGAAAAACTGTTTTTT
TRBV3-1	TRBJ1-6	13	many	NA	CASSHLGNSPLHF	TGTGCCAGCAGCCATCTCGGAAATTCACCCCTCCACTTT
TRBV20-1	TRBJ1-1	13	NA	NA	CSARGPMNTEAFF	TGCAGTGCTAGAGGGCCCATGAACACTGAAGCTTTCTTT
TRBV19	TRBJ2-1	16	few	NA	CASSIRDSSSYNEQFF	TGTGCCAGTAGTATTCGGGACTCTAGCTCCTACAATGAGCAGTTCTTC
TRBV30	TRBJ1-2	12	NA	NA	CAWSVPGKGYTF	TGTGCCTGGAGTGTACCGGGAAAGGGCTACACCTTC
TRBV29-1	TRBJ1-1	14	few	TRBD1	CSARQGRVNTEAFF	TGCAGCGCCCGACAGGGAAGGGTGAACACTGAAGCTTTCTTT
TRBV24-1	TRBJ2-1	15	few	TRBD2	CATSDPGTSYREQFF	TGTGCCACCAGTGACCCCGGGACTAGCTACCGCGAGCAGTTCTTC
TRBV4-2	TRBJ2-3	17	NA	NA	CASSQAGGSLDGDTRYF	TGTGCCAGCAGCCAAGCAGGAGGTAGCCTGGATGGGGATACGCGGTATTTT
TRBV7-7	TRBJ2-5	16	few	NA	CASSLPAGDRTETQYF	TGTGCTAGCAGCTTACCGGCCGGGGACCGGACGGAGACCCAGTACTTC
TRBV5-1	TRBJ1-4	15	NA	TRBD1	CASSLVGTGNEKLFF	TGCGCCAGCAGCTTGGTGGGGACAGGGAATGAAAAACTGTTTTTT
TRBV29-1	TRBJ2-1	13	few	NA	CSVDRAGWNEQFF	TGCAGCGTTGATCGGGCGGGATGGAATGAGCAGTTCTTC
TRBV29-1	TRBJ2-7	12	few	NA	CSATGTRNEQYF	TGCAGCGCAACCGGGACGCGGAACGAGCAGTACTTC